The subject of this entry is one T cell receptor beta chain. The sample originates from a study of shared clonotypes between healthy human individuals. The protocol was immunoSEQ multiplex PCR, while the TCRdb copy is restricted to in-frame clones and leaves out a portion. This table has millions of clones, more than 80% appearing once. The germline V gene encodes CDR1 SGHRS and CDR2 YFSETQ. The CDR3 length is 15 residues. The junction had 3 bases not matched to a gene; V was cut back by 3 bases and J by 3 bases. The chain combines TRBV5-1 with TRBJ2-2; TRBD1 aligns across 9 bases. The source is a man in his late teens or twenties in good health. Some clones in this sample may be carry-over from other donors' samples. The sample taken for sequencing was naive CD4+ T cells from PBMCs. Subset in this sample: CD45RA+ positively selected. CDR3 amino acids: CASSSGQGYTGELFF. The CDR3 DNA sequence: TGCGCCAGCAGCTCGGGACAGGGATACACCGGGGAGCTGTTTTTT.